Listed below are T cell receptor beta chains from one sample, sequenced in a study of blood T cell repertoires in COVID-19. The protocol was immunoSEQ multiplex PCR, while the TCRdb copy is restricted to in-frame clones and leaves out a portion. The repertoire holds 300,000 to 500,000 clones, with approximately 90% as singletons. Sample: PBMCs or T cells enriched from blood (not recorded which). These receptors were taken from a woman aged 25-40 years with acute COVID-19. Each CDR3 is given without its conserved first and last residue. The order of the fields is V gene, J gene, clone size, CDR3 protein. The size entry is marked missing in some rows and otherwise reads once, few, many or a size class.

v_call: TRBV24-1
j_call: TRBJ2-2
clone_size: NA
cdr3_aa: ATSDFLGGTGELF

v_call: TRBV6-5
j_call: TRBJ1-3
clone_size: NA
cdr3_aa: ASTQGSGNTIY

v_call: TRBV7-2
j_call: TRBJ1-4
clone_size: NA
cdr3_aa: ASSRGQSEKLF

v_call: TRBV27
j_call: TRBJ2-3
clone_size: NA
cdr3_aa: ASSLGDRGLDTQY

v_call: TRBV5-1
j_call: TRBJ1-6
clone_size: NA
cdr3_aa: ASSLDRAGNSPLH

v_call: TRBV7-9
j_call: TRBJ1-1
clone_size: NA
cdr3_aa: ASSAAGGGGTEAF

v_call: TRBV6-2/TRBV6-3
j_call: TRBJ1-2
clone_size: once
cdr3_aa: ASSPGQGSYGYT

v_call: TRBV5-1
j_call: TRBJ2-5
clone_size: NA
cdr3_aa: ASSHPRRDNQETQY

v_call: TRBV29-1
j_call: TRBJ2-2
clone_size: NA
cdr3_aa: SVVGLDTTGELF

v_call: TRBV7-9
j_call: TRBJ2-7
clone_size: NA
cdr3_aa: ASRPRESYEQY

v_call: TRBV24-1
j_call: TRBJ1-6
clone_size: NA
cdr3_aa: ATSDPRTGNSPLH

v_call: TRBV7-9
j_call: TRBJ1-1
clone_size: NA
cdr3_aa: ASSLAGGPEAF

v_call: TRBV29-1
j_call: TRBJ1-1
clone_size: NA
cdr3_aa: SVDQGVNTEAF

v_call: TRBV18
j_call: TRBJ1-2
clone_size: NA
cdr3_aa: ASSPDDNGRGYT

v_call: TRBV9
j_call: TRBJ1-1
clone_size: NA
cdr3_aa: ASSVYRENTEAF

v_call: TRBV9
j_call: TRBJ2-1
clone_size: NA
cdr3_aa: ASSARLGASGTYNEQF

v_call: TRBV5-1
j_call: TRBJ1-2
clone_size: NA
cdr3_aa: ASSMDGMAGAKQLTSGYT

v_call: TRBV9
j_call: TRBJ1-3
clone_size: NA
cdr3_aa: ASSVGQGFSGNTIY

v_call: TRBV5-6
j_call: TRBJ2-1
clone_size: once
cdr3_aa: ASSFMGAGGQNEQF

v_call: TRBV6-5
j_call: TRBJ2-3
clone_size: NA
cdr3_aa: ASSYKLAGWEDTQY

v_call: TRBV5-8
j_call: TRBJ1-2
clone_size: NA
cdr3_aa: ASSLGLHRITPHYGYT

v_call: TRBV19
j_call: TRBJ2-1
clone_size: NA
cdr3_aa: ASSIEVGGLEYNEQF

v_call: TRBV9
j_call: TRBJ2-3
clone_size: NA
cdr3_aa: ASSVAYLTDTQY

v_call: TRBV6-5
j_call: TRBJ2-7
clone_size: few
cdr3_aa: ASSSPMGQDNEQY

v_call: TRBV24-1
j_call: TRBJ2-7
clone_size: NA
cdr3_aa: ATRGGQLYEQY

v_call: TRBV12-5
j_call: TRBJ1-2
clone_size: NA
cdr3_aa: ASAQFGTGGFPYGYT

v_call: TRBV6-9
j_call: TRBJ1-2
clone_size: NA
cdr3_aa: ASSYTTGTVRFDGYT

v_call: TRBV3-1/TRBV3-2
j_call: TRBJ1-5
clone_size: NA
cdr3_aa: ASSRDRYQPQH

v_call: TRBV4-1
j_call: TRBJ2-7
clone_size: NA
cdr3_aa: ASSLESQGYEQY

v_call: TRBV4-3
j_call: TRBJ1-2
clone_size: NA
cdr3_aa: ASSAQKQANYGYT

v_call: TRBV2
j_call: TRBJ1-5
clone_size: NA
cdr3_aa: ASMDRTNQPQH

v_call: TRBV5-1
j_call: TRBJ1-1
clone_size: NA
cdr3_aa: ASSSRTANTEAF

v_call: TRBV10-3
j_call: TRBJ1-5
clone_size: NA
cdr3_aa: AISEEGQGSQPQH

v_call: TRBV5-5
j_call: TRBJ1-3
clone_size: NA
cdr3_aa: ASSSFLRDSSGNTIY

v_call: TRBV11-3
j_call: TRBJ1-3
clone_size: NA
cdr3_aa: ASSPGRGKDGNTIY

v_call: TRBV28
j_call: TRBJ2-3
clone_size: few
cdr3_aa: ASSLYSGVQY

v_call: TRBV6-5
j_call: TRBJ2-7
clone_size: NA
cdr3_aa: ASSYSVRGIYEQY

v_call: TRBV6-5
j_call: TRBJ1-3
clone_size: NA
cdr3_aa: ASSNSGGRGNTIY

v_call: TRBV7-3
j_call: TRBJ2-7
clone_size: NA
cdr3_aa: ASSWDRSGEQY

v_call: TRBV24-1
j_call: TRBJ1-6
clone_size: NA
cdr3_aa: ATRKTANNSPLH

v_call: TRBV7-2
j_call: TRBJ1-2
clone_size: NA
cdr3_aa: ASSLPDRGYLYYGYT

v_call: TRBV9
j_call: TRBJ2-7
clone_size: NA
cdr3_aa: ASSSSGTASYEQY

v_call: TRBV3-1/TRBV3-2
j_call: TRBJ1-2
clone_size: NA
cdr3_aa: ASSQSRDGQVRGYT

v_call: TRBV7-8
j_call: TRBJ2-7
clone_size: NA
cdr3_aa: ASSPVIWDRATQSSYEQY

v_call: TRBV21-1
j_call: TRBJ2-1
clone_size: NA
cdr3_aa: ASSKGTPSRGGRYEQF

v_call: TRBV24-1
j_call: TRBJ1-2
clone_size: NA
cdr3_aa: ATSDSRQGWYGYT

v_call: TRBV5-1
j_call: TRBJ2-5
clone_size: NA
cdr3_aa: ASSLASGVETQY

v_call: TRBV5-1
j_call: TRBJ1-1
clone_size: NA
cdr3_aa: ASSLTPTTGQGSEAF

v_call: TRBV24-1
j_call: TRBJ2-7
clone_size: NA
cdr3_aa: ATSPGTAYEQY

v_call: TRBV3-1/TRBV3-2
j_call: TRBJ2-1
clone_size: NA
cdr3_aa: ASSQGRGPSEQF

v_call: TRBV12-5
j_call: TRBJ2-7
clone_size: NA
cdr3_aa: ASGFGGTYEQY

v_call: TRBV6-4
j_call: TRBJ2-3
clone_size: NA
cdr3_aa: ASSDSGGTDTQY

v_call: TRBV19
j_call: TRBJ2-7
clone_size: NA
cdr3_aa: ASSRDRGFDEQY

v_call: TRBV10-1
j_call: TRBJ2-7
clone_size: NA
cdr3_aa: ASSVSGGDTRQY

v_call: TRBV13
j_call: TRBJ2-7
clone_size: NA
cdr3_aa: ASSLENGGYPGQY

v_call: TRBV30
j_call: TRBJ2-1
clone_size: NA
cdr3_aa: AWMIVASYNEQF

v_call: TRBV24-1
j_call: TRBJ1-3
clone_size: NA
cdr3_aa: AASRTGEYTIY

v_call: TRBV29-1
j_call: TRBJ1-2
clone_size: NA
cdr3_aa: SVAGTEPYGYT

v_call: TRBV20-1
j_call: TRBJ2-1
clone_size: NA
cdr3_aa: SASSLGTSVNEQF